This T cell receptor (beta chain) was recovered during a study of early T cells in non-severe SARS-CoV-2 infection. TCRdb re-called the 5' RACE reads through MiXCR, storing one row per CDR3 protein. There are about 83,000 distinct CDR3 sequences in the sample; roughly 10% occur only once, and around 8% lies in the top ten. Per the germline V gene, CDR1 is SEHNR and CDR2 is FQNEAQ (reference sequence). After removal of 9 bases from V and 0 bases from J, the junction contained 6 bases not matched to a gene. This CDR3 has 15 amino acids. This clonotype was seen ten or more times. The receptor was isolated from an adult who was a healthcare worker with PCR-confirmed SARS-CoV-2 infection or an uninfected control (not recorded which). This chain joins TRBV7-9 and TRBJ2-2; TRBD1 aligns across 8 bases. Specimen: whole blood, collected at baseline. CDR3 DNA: TGTGCCAGTACCCAGGGGGCCGCGAACACCGGGGAGCTGTTTTTT. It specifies CASTQGAANTGELFF.